This TCR beta chain derives from a study of human T cells and chemical hapten exposure. Background on the study: Sensitizing treatment utilized 2% DPC over an approximately 2 cm by approximately 2 cm portion of upper inner arm skin. Weekly scalp doses of diphenylcyclopropenone were given to patients during the roughly 25-week study. Patients having alopecia areata, totalis or universalis were mostly female.

Only a few counts were recorded for this clonotype. In TCRdb, the RACE reads were re-called with MiXCR into one record per CDR3 protein. The sample yields 55,000 to 75,000 distinct CDR3 sequences, around 7% seen once. Noted time point: pre-sensitization, week 0. The treatment was: therapeutic diphenylcyclopropenone sensitization with weekly scalp DPC. With 2 bases clipped from V and 11 bases from J, the junction kept 13 bases outside the gene matches. Germline assignment: CDR1 SGHRS and CDR2 YFSETQ. The CDR3 contains 15 residues. The source is a woman in her thirties with alopecia areata. Some clones in this sample may be carry-over from other donors' samples. The rearrangement uses TRBV5-1 and TRBJ1-2, with 9 bases aligning to TRBD1. The starting material was whole blood, obtained in connection with sensitization to the hapten diphenylcyclopropenone (DPC). CDR3 DNA: TGCGCCAGCAGCTTTTTCGACAGGGGGTCCATAGGTTACACCTTC. It codes for CASSFFDRGSIGYTF.